This T cell receptor (beta chain) was found in a study of cytomegalovirus exposure and HLA in healthy donors (dated by TCRdb to 2015 to 2018). At the level of the whole study: An earlier analysis of 587 of the donors reported roughly 300 Gb of sequence data and some 110 million unique TCR beta sequences obtained from about 180 million T cells. An early release covering around 630 HLA-typed donors comprised approximately 300 gigabases of sequencing data and around 85 million unique TCR sequences. Of the approximately 400 genotyped donors, around 81% fell in the genetic ancestry cluster associated with self-reported Caucasian donors. The study aimed to test whether signatures of past pathogen exposure could be identified by cataloging public T cell receptors. The study profiled the T cell repertoires of under 850 subjects by immunosequencing and related them to cytomegalovirus serostatus. A separate validation cohort of 100 to 150 different subjects was used in addition to the 666-subject first cohort. High-throughput TCR immunosequencing, statistical association of individual TCRs with disease status, and machine learning were combined to predict cytomegalovirus infection status. In a later analysis, previously published TCR beta repertoires from 600 to 850 donors were re-analyzed and high-resolution HLA genotyping was added so that TCR occurrence patterns could be studied. The later analysis used no new phenotypic data to find candidate immune exposures, relying instead on TCR beta sequences and their occurrence across donors. An earlier analysis of 500 to 650 of the donors applied high-throughput TCR beta sequencing to assess whether each TCR beta V gene segment acted as functional or pseudogenic. Donor age, sex, ethnicity and CMV serostatus were collected together with the repertoire data. Genome-wide SNP genotypes for about three fifths of the roughly 670 donors were used in a later genetic analysis, which treated that subset as a discovery cohort. Every repertoire in the discovery cohort had been generated on one and the same sequencing platform. HLA typing covered class I and class II loci at four-digit resolution. The number of typed donors differed by locus: about 620-640 for A, B, C, DRB1 and DQB1; approximately 540 for DQA1; 606 for DPA1; and roughly 470 for DPB1. A handful of DR-DQ haplotypes were treated as single units for association and clustering because of strong linkage in the cohort. Among 300 to 500 genotyped donors of the cohort, an average of approximately 220,000 unique TCR beta nucleotide sequences was sequenced per donor, of which roughly 18% were non-productive.

Details on this clone: Its antigen specificity is not known. Base qualities are not at hand, and no much larger clone is one base apart.

General findings and caveats noted by the study authors: The study gave a list of under 200 TCR beta chains associated with cytomegalovirus. In vitro tests confirmed that a few of the cytomegalovirus-associated TCR beta chains recognize cytomegalovirus antigens. In a later analysis, TCR association rates were found to vary across HLA loci, with the most associated TCRs seen for DRB1 alleles and the fewest for HLA-C alleles. Assigning TCR associations to individual alleles was difficult when HLA alleles, especially DR and DQ, strongly co-occurred. Specific HLA alleles were associated with 15,000 to 20,000 TCR beta sequences at a false discovery rate of 0.05 in a later analysis. A further reported finding was that TCR beta sequences accurately predicted the HLA-A and HLA-B alleles for most subjects in the first cohort. Presence/absence analyses assumed roughly uniform sequencing depth across donors, an assumption that may not hold. A later analysis found that most CMV-associated TCR beta chains appeared HLA-restricted, with HLA associations seemingly driven largely by CMV exposure. A later genetic analysis reported fewer N-insertions in productive TCRs among donors in an Asian-associated ancestry cluster than the approximately 700-donor mean. An association between a missense DCLRE1C variant and V-gene and J-gene trimming of TCR beta chains was found in a later genetic analysis and replicated in an independent cohort. A cluster of highly shared sequence variants was judged likely to be a technical artifact of the sequencing pipeline. This cohort had only TCR beta chains sequenced, and the lack of alpha or paired-chain data limited which features could be detected. Most TCR sequences were seen in very few donors, while some public TCRs were found in many individuals. According to a later analysis, parvovirus B19, influenza, CMV and Epstein-Barr virus appeared linked to several top co-occurrence clusters. Compared with equally common non-associated chains, HLA-associated TCR beta chains in a later analysis were more clonally expanded and had lower generation probabilities. The authors suggested that the approach could potentially be generalized to other disease states and immunological phenotypes. The only immune exposure information available for the cohort was CMV serostatus. Because HLA typing was missing for some donors at each locus, association tests included only the typed subset. Because counts were too low, 15 or so rarely observed V segments, including chromosome 9 orphons, were excluded from the earlier analysis of under 650 of the donors. Correlated functional status among segregating V segments might reflect linkage disequilibrium, but an unknown experimental factor could not be ruled out. The classifier was reported to diagnose cytomegalovirus status with high specificity and sensitivity in both the original cohort and the validation cohort. In an earlier analysis of 587 of the donors, most TCR beta V segments were observed in productive rearrangements about 87% or about 30% of the time, broadly matching IMGT annotations.

The cohort was made up of approximately 670 healthy bone marrow donors. All cohort members were sampled while nominally healthy, although unrecorded immune exposures were likely present. The donor tested CMV seropositive and was one of the 289 seropositive cohort members. A peripheral blood sample was collected from each donor, and TCR beta sequencing was performed on peripheral blood mononuclear cells. Genomic DNA was extracted from the blood cell samples with the Qiagen DNeasy Blood Extraction Kit. Library generation was performed with the immunoSEQ multiplex PCR assay. A mixture of 60 forward primers for TCR Vbeta segments and 13 reverse primers for TCR Jbeta segments was used in the multiplex PCR. The CDR3 region of rearranged TCR beta genes was amplified from genomic DNA by a multiplex PCR assay. The amplified TCR beta libraries were sequenced on the Illumina HiSeq System as 87-base-pair reads. On the study's bioinformatics: Across the 640 or so repertoires, a later analysis counted 75 million to 90 million unique TCR beta chains, roughly 11 million of which were shared by at least two donors. Raw reads were error-corrected and collapsed into unique sequences by a nearest-neighbor algorithm in which closely related sequences were merged to remove PCR and sequencing errors. To assign V, D and J gene segments, CDR3 sequences were aligned to IMGT reference sequences. Each retained sequence needed at least a six-nucleotide match to both a V gene segment and a J gene segment. Rearrangements were classified as productive when the CDR3 lacked stop codons and remained in frame with V and J, and all other rearrangements were classified as non-productive. Following IMGT convention, CDR3 was defined as the stretch from the second conserved V-encoded cysteine to the conserved J-encoded phenylalanine. In an earlier analysis of around 640 of the donors, sequences lacking an unambiguous match to a single V gene segment were excluded. An earlier analysis of 450 to 650 of the donors called V segments functional above 56.7% productive rearrangements and segregating when the between-donor standard deviation exceeded 5%. To diagnose cytomegalovirus status from the catalog of TCR beta chain sequences, a statistical classification framework was built. V and J gene assignment, in a later analysis, came from comparing TCR nucleotide sequences with IMGT/GENE-DB human TR gene sequences. Using the TCRdist pipeline, a later analysis assigned CDR3 sequences along with most-parsimonious VDJ recombination scenarios. A later analysis defined each TCR beta chain by its CDR3 amino acid sequence plus V-gene family, and excluded reads lacking a unique V-gene family. In a later analysis, 500 to 650 highly shared, low-generation-probability nucleotide sequences were removed to address suspected cross-contamination and a sequencing artifact. A later analysis calculated a clonal expansion index for each public chain from normalized within-repertoire ranks of inferred template counts. Generation probabilities in a later analysis came from a VDJ recombination model fitted to out-of-frame rearrangements, and those results were checked against IGoR. In a later analysis, hypergeometric tests were used to score TCR-TCR, TCR-HLA and TCR-CMV co-occurrence, with a repertoire-size bias correction applied to TCR pairs. To estimate false discovery rates, a later analysis permuted the HLA or CMV assignments 20 times. A later analysis grouped co-occurring TCRs with DBSCAN, adding TCRdist sequence similarity when clustering within HLA-allele-positive subsets. For co-occurrence clustering, repertoires with fewer than 30,000 or more than 120,000 public chains were excluded, along with 5 or 6 repertoires with anomalous nucleotide sharing. TCRdb limited this immuneACCESS table to in-frame rearrangements with V and J called. A share of clones is missing; checked studies link under half to unresolved V genes, and the rest is unexplained. The V and J calls and the clone size are those of that table, but D and trimming were determined from the DNA. The sample includes some 160,000 clones, with 60% to 80% observed a single time. The ten largest clones take up 2% to 2.5% of the sample.

The clonotype was recovered from a man aged 50 to 59 in good health and CMV-seropositive. The sequencing input was PBMCs.

The nucleotides are TGTGCCAGCAGCGCCCACAGGAACACTGAAGCTTTCTTT. This translates into CASSAHRNTEAFF. The chain employs TRBV7-8 and TRBJ1-1; the D gene lacks a confident call. Trimming costs V 5 bases and J 1 base, and their ends lie 8 bases apart. Sequences SGHVS (CDR1) and FQNEAQ (CDR2) are obtained from the germline V gene. Counted from cysteine to phenylalanine, this CDR3 has 13 amino acids. Only the CDR3 part of the read is kept: 39 bases, read in frame from the first base. Beyond the CDR3, the reference TRBV7-8 and TRBJ1-1 genes provide the residues; the full variable domain reads: GAGVSQSPRYKVAKRGQDVALRCDPISGHVSLFWYQQALGQGPEFLTYFQNEAQLDKSGLPSDRFFAERPEGSVSTLKIQRTQQEDSAVYLCASSAHRNTEAFFGQGTRLTVV.